These T cell receptor beta chains were read from a single sample in a study of blood T cells in healthy people across ages. Each CDR3 protein is one row after TCRdb ran MiXCR on the 5' RACE reads. The table records hundreds of thousands of distinct CDR3 sequences, around half of them present only once. Material for sequencing was blood. The receptors stem from a man of 80 years or more in good health. The CDR3 runs from the conserved cysteine through the conserved F or W. D genes are given only for firm matches. Rows give clone size only sometimes, using once, few, many, or a class for an expanded clone.

v_gene	d_gene	j_gene	abundance	CDR3nt	CDR3aa
TRBV29-1	-	TRBJ2-7	-	TGCAGCGTTGAACTCGCGAACTACGAGCAGTACTTC	CSVELANYEQYF
TRBV11-2	TRBD2	TRBJ2-5	once	TGTGCCAGCAGACCCAGGGATAGCGGGAGGGCCTATTGGGAAGAGACCCAGTACTTC	CASRPRDSGRAYWEETQYF
TRBV6-5	-	TRBJ1-3	-	TGTGCCAGCAGTACCAGGTTCTCTGGAAACACCATATATTTT	CASSTRFSGNTIYF
TRBV20-1	-	TRBJ1-1	-	TGCAGTGCTAGTGGTTTTGGTAGCACTGAAGCTTTCTTT	CSASGFGSTEAFF
TRBV3-1	-	TRBJ2-1	few	TGTGCCAGCAGCCTCCTTGGACGGGGGTTGGTTCGCAATGAGCAGTTCTTC	CASSLLGRGLVRNEQFF
TRBV20-1	-	TRBJ1-4	-	TGCAGTGCTAGAAGGGCTTCAAATGAAAAACTGTTTTTT	CSARRASNEKLFF
TRBV24-1	-	TRBJ2-7	few	TGTGCCACCAGTGATTTGCCTGGACCGACCTACGAGCAGTACTTC	CATSDLPGPTYEQYF
TRBV24-1	-	TRBJ2-7	-	TGTGCCACCAGTGATTCTCGTATGGCAGGACCTCTGGACGAGCAGTACTTC	CATSDSRMAGPLDEQYF
TRBV2	-	TRBJ1-2	-	TGTGCCAGCAGTGAACGCCGGGGGCCTAACTATGGCTACACCTTC	CASSERRGPNYGYTF
TRBV29-1	TRBD2	TRBJ2-1	-	TGCAGCGTCGCCGCGACTAGCGGGTTTTACAATGAGCAGTTCTTC	CSVAATSGFYNEQFF
TRBV12-3/TRBV12-4	-	TRBJ2-3	few	TGTGCTAGCAGTTTAAGAAGTAACCCCTTGATCGCGTATTTT	CASSLRSNPLIAYF
TRBV7-9	-	TRBJ2-2	-	TGTGCCAGCAGTTCCACAGCCGGGGAGCTGTTTTTT	CASSSTAGELFF
TRBV7-2	-	TRBJ2-5	few	TGTGCCAGCAGCCCAGTCGGAGAAACGAGGGAGACCCAGTACTTC	CASSPVGETRETQYF
TRBV20-1	-	TRBJ2-1	-	TGCAGTGCCCCCGACAGGTATACCTACAATGAGCAGTTCTTC	CSAPDRYTYNEQFF
TRBV10-3	-	TRBJ2-3	many	TGTGCCATCAGTGAGTCGACGACCCCATCCCGGTACGCGTATTTT	CAISESTTPSRYAYF
TRBV20-1	TRBD2	TRBJ2-7	few	TGCAGTGCTAGAGAGACTAGCGGACTTACCTACGAGCAGTACTTC	CSARETSGLTYEQYF
TRBV6-2/TRBV6-3	-	TRBJ1-4	-	TGTGCCAGCAGTCCCCGAATAGCAACTAATGAAAAACTGTTTTTT	CASSPRIATNEKLFF
TRBV20-1	TRBD2	TRBJ2-7	-	TGCAGTGCTAGAGAGGTGCTAGCGGCCCACGAGCAGTACTTC	CSAREVLAAHEQYF
TRBV25-1	-	TRBJ1-1	-	TGTGCCAGCAGTGAATGGGAGGGAAAGAACACTGAAGCTTTCTTT	CASSEWEGKNTEAFF
TRBV24-1	TRBD1	TRBJ2-7	-	TGTGCCACCAGTGATCCCGGGACAGGGGGGTCCTACGAGCAGTACTTC	CATSDPGTGGSYEQYF
TRBV4-1	-	TRBJ2-1	few	TGCGCCAGCAGCCAAGACCTTCCCCCCCGGGGTGAGCAGTTCTTC	CASSQDLPPRGEQFF
TRBV5-1	-	TRBJ1-2	once	TGCGCCAGCAGCACCGGGAGAACTTATGGCCACACCTTC	CASSTGRTYGHTF
TRBV20-1	-	TRBJ2-2	-	TGCAGTGGCCCCTCGAACACCGGGGAGCTGTTTTTT	CSGPSNTGELFF
TRBV20-1	-	TRBJ2-7	-	TGCAGTGCTAGAAGTCCTAGCAGCGTCTACGAGCAGTACTTC	CSARSPSSVYEQYF
TRBV7-2	TRBD2	TRBJ2-7	-	TGTGCCAGCAGCTTAGGCGGGAGGGCCTCTAGCTCCTACGAGCAGTACTTC	CASSLGGRASSSYEQYF
TRBV24-1	TRBD2	TRBJ2-1	few	TGTGCCACCAGTGATCACCCCGGGTCCAGCGGGAGGATCTATGAGCAGTTCTTC	CATSDHPGSSGRIYEQFF
TRBV29-1	-	TRBJ1-1	-	TGCAGCGCTGAATCGGGGGATAGCACTGAAGCTTTCTTT	CSAESGDSTEAFF
TRBV18	-	TRBJ2-1	-	TGTGCCAGCTCACCGTACCAGGGGACTGAGCAGTTCTTC	CASSPYQGTEQFF
TRBV5-1	TRBD2	TRBJ2-1	-	TGCGCCAGCAGCTTGGGATCTGGCGGGAGCGGCAATGAGCAGTTCTTC	CASSLGSGGSGNEQFF
TRBV18	TRBD2	TRBJ2-1	few	TGTGCCAGCTCACCCTGGACTAGCGGGAGTCCCAATGAGCAGTTCTTC	CASSPWTSGSPNEQFF
TRBV12-3/TRBV12-4	TRBD2	TRBJ2-5	-	TGTGCCAGCAGTTCCCAATCAGCGGGAGGCGTAGAGACCCAGTACTTC	CASSSQSAGGVETQYF
TRBV29-1	TRBD2	TRBJ2-1	-	TGCAGCGTTGATGTCGGCGGGACTAGCGGATACAATGAGCAGTTCTTC	CSVDVGGTSGYNEQFF
TRBV11-2	TRBD2	TRBJ2-7	-	TGTGCCAGCAGCCCCGGGGGAGCGGGAGAGTCCTACGAGCAGTACTTC	CASSPGGAGESYEQYF
TRBV2	TRBD1	TRBJ2-1	many	TGTGCCAGCAGTCGGACAGGGGCCCAATACAATGAGCAGTTCTTC	CASSRTGAQYNEQFF
TRBV11-3	-	TRBJ2-3	-	TGTGCCAGCAGCTTAAACGGAGACACAGATACGCAGTATTTT	CASSLNGDTDTQYF
TRBV6-6	-	TRBJ1-2	-	TGTGCCAGCAGTTTTGGGTCGAGAGCTAACTATGGCTACACCTTC	CASSFGSRANYGYTF
TRBV5-1	-	TRBJ2-5	-	TGCGCCAGCAGCTTGGAACTCCCACCCCACAATGAGCAGTACTTC	CASSLELPPHNEQYF
TRBV7-2	-	TRBJ1-6	few	TGTGCCAGCACCCCCGGACAGAAAAATTCACCCCTCCACTTT	CASTPGQKNSPLHF
TRBV7-9	TRBD1	TRBJ2-5	-	TGTGCCAGCGGCTTAGACAGGGCCCAAGAGACCCAGTACTTC	CASGLDRAQETQYF
TRBV5-1	-	TRBJ2-1	once	TGCGCCAGCAGCAAACTAGGACCGAACACCCATGAGCAGTTCTTC	CASSKLGPNTHEQFF
TRBV12-3/TRBV12-4	-	TRBJ2-7	-	TGTGCCAGCAGTTCCCACTACGAGCAGTACTTC	CASSSHYEQYF
TRBV20-1	TRBD1	TRBJ2-5	-	TGCAGTGCACCGGACAGGCTTGGGGAGACCCAGTACTTC	CSAPDRLGETQYF
TRBV11-2	-	TRBJ2-7	few	TGTGCCAGCAGCTTAGCGCCGGGCGAATACGAGCAGTACTTC	CASSLAPGEYEQYF
TRBV28	TRBD2	TRBJ2-5	-	TGTGCCAGCAGTTTATGGCCAGCGGGAGAACCGGAGACCCAGTACTTC	CASSLWPAGEPETQYF
TRBV20-1	-	TRBJ1-1	-	TGCAGTGCTCCAAATCACGGGGTGGGCACTGAAGCTTTCTTT	CSAPNHGVGTEAFF
TRBV7-2	-	TRBJ2-7	-	TGTGCCAGCAGCTTAGCGGGGGCCCCCCCCTACGAGCAGTACTTC	CASSLAGAPPYEQYF
TRBV20-1	-	TRBJ2-7	-	TGCAGTGCTAGAGATACTAGCAGGCATGAGCAGTACTTC	CSARDTSRHEQYF
TRBV12-3/TRBV12-4	-	TRBJ1-5	few	TGTGCCAGCAGTCCCATGGGGGGCGCGGGCAATCAGCCCCAGCATTTT	CASSPMGGAGNQPQHF
TRBV9	TRBD1	TRBJ2-7	-	TGTGCCAGCAGCCCGATGGACAGGGGGGATTCCTACGAGCAGTACTTC	CASSPMDRGDSYEQYF
TRBV6-6	-	TRBJ1-4	-	TGTGCCAGCAGTTACTCGAGCAGGGTTGACGAAAAACTGTTTTTT	CASSYSSRVDEKLFF
TRBV12-3/TRBV12-4	TRBD2	TRBJ2-5	-	TGTGCCAGCAGATACCTACTAGCGGGAGAAGAGACCCAGTACTTC	CASRYLLAGEETQYF
TRBV2	TRBD1	TRBJ2-3	-	TGTGCCAGCAGCGAGACAGGGATCACAGATACGCAGTATTTT	CASSETGITDTQYF
TRBV20-1	TRBD1	TRBJ2-3	-	TGCAGTACTAGAGATAGGACAGGGGGCAGATACGCGTATTTT	CSTRDRTGGRYAYF
TRBV27	TRBD1	TRBJ2-1	-	TGTGCCAGCAGTTTACTTCCTCACGGACAGGGGGACTACAATGAGCAGTTCTTC	CASSLLPHGQGDYNEQFF